This T cell receptor beta chain stems from a study of cytomegalovirus exposure and HLA in healthy donors. With respect to this clone: Its matching antigen is unknown.

The CDR3 loop spans 12 amino acids. Trimming left V 10 bases short and J 8 bases short, with 17 bases between. Germline CDR1 reads SNHLY; CDR2 reads FYNNEI. The study's findings and limits: Presence/absence comparisons presumed near-even sequencing depth among donors. A few chains tied to CMV proved CMV antigen-specific in vitro.

It was with 60 Vbeta and 13 Jbeta primers that the PCR ran. Sequenced by immunoSEQ multiplex PCR; TCRdb stores in-frame clones only, minus some. Of roughly 200,000 clones listed, nearly 80% are singletons. The sequence was collected from a female donor in good health and CMV-seronegative. The sequenced sample consisted of PBMCs. V is TRBV2 and J is TRBJ1-2, with D possibly being TRBD1 (5 bases). Here the CDR3 DNA reads TGTGCCACCATGGGGGGATCGAGAGGCTACACCTTC. It encodes CATMGGSRGYTF.